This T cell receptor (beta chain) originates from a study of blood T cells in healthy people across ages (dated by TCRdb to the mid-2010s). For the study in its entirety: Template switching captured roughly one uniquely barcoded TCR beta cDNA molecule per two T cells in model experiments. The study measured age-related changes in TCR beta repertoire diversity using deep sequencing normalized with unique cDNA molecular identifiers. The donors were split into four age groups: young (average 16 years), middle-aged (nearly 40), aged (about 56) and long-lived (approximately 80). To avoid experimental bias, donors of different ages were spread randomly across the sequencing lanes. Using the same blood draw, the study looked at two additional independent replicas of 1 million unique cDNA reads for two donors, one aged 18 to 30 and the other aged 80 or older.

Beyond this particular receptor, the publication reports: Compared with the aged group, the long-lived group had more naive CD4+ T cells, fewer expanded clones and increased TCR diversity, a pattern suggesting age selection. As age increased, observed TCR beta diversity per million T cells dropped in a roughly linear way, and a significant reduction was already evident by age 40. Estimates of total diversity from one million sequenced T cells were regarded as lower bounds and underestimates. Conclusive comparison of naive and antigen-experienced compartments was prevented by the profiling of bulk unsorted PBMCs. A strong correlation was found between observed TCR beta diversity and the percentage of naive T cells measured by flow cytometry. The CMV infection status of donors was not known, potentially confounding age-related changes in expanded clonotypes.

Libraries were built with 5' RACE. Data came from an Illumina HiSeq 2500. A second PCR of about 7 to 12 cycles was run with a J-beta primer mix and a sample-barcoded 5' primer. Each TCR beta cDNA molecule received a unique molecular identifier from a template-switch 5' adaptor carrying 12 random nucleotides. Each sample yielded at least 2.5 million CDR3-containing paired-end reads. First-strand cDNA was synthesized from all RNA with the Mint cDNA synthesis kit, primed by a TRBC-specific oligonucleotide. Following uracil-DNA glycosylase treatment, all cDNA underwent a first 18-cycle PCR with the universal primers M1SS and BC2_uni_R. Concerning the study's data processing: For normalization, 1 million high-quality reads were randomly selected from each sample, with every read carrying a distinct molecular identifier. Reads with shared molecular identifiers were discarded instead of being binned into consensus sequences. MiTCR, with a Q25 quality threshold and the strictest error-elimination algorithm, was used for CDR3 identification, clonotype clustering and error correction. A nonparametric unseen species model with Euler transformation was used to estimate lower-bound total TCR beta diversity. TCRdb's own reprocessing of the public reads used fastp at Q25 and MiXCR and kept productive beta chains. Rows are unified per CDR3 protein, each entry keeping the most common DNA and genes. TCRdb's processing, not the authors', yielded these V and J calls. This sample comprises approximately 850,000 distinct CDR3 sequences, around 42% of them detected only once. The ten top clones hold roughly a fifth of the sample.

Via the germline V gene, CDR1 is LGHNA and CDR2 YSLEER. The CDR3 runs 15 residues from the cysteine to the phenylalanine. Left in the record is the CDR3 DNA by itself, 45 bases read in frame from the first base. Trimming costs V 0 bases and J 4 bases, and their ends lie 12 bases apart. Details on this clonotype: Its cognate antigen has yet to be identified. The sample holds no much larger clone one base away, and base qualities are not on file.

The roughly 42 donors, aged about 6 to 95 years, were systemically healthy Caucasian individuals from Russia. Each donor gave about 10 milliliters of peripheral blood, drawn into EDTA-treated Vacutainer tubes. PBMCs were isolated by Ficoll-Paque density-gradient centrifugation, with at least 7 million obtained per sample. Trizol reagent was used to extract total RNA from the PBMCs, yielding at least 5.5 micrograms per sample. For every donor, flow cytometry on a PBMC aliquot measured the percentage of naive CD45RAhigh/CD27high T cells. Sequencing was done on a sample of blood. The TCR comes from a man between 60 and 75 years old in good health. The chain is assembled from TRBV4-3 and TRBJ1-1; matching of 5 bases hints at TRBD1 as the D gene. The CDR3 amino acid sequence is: CASSQDSFQGTEAFF. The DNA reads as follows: TGCGCCAGCAGCCAAGATAGTTTTCAGGGCACTGAAGCTTTCTTT.